These T cell receptor beta chains were read from a single sample in a study of response to subunit inactivated influenza vaccine. TCRdb reprocessed the RT-PCR reads with MiXCR, giving one entry per CDR3 protein. Seen here are fewer than 350,000 distinct CDR3 sequences, 21% observed once, and the top ten hold more than 8.5%. This sample comprised PBMCs from blood, obtained less than 22 months after vaccination. These receptors all stem from a man between 50 and 69 years old who received an inactivated influenza vaccine. Each CDR3 is given with its conserved first and last residue. The D gene is left open where the match is weak. Expanded clones get a size class; other rows say once, few or many, or leave the size out.

d_call j_call clone_size v_call cdr3_aa cdr3_nt
. TRBJ2-2 few TRBV9 CASSVELAVGELFF TGTGCCAGCAGCGTAGAACTAGCTGTCGGGGAGCTGTTTTTT
TRBD1 TRBJ2-1 few TRBV5-1 CASSSGTGPNEQFF TGCGCCAGCAGCTCCGGGACAGGGCCCAATGAGCAGTTCTTC
. TRBJ1-1 few TRBV29-1 CSVSRQSRTEAFF TGCAGCGTTTCCAGACAGTCGAGAACTGAAGCTTTCTTT
TRBD1 TRBJ1-5 many TRBV27 CASSRQGQGMQPQHF TGTGCCAGCAGTAGACAGGGACAGGGGATGCAGCCCCAGCATTTT
. TRBJ1-2 few TRBV9 CASSVAQEVGYGYTF TGTGCCAGCAGCGTAGCTCAGGAGGTGGGCTATGGCTACACCTTC
TRBD1 TRBJ2-2 . TRBV6-5 CASSLREITGVYSTGELFF TGTGCCAGCAGTTTAAGGGAGATTACAGGGGTTTACAGCACCGGGGAGCTGTTTTTT
TRBD2 TRBJ2-1 . TRBV7-9 CASSPLAGGPNEQFF TGTGCCAGCAGCCCACTAGCGGGGGGGCCGAATGAGCAGTTCTTC
. TRBJ2-5 few TRBV12-3/TRBV12-4 CASSPRRGNQETQYF TGTGCCAGCAGTCCCCGTAGAGGGAACCAAGAGACCCAGTACTTC
. TRBJ2-5 . TRBV10-3 CAISAGTTYQETQYF TGTGCCATCAGTGCGGGGACCACCTACCAAGAGACCCAGTACTTC
. TRBJ2-2 . TRBV4-2 CASSQDTPSNTGELFF TGTGCCAGCAGCCAAGACACACCGTCGAACACCGGGGAGCTGTTTTTT
TRBD1 TRBJ2-1 few TRBV12-3/TRBV12-4 CASSSALPGQKFHEQFF TGTGCCAGCAGTTCAGCCCTTCCGGGACAGAAATTCCATGAGCAGTTCTTC
. TRBJ2-5 . TRBV10-3 CAISDGATQYF TGTGCCATCAGTGATGGGGCGACCCAGTACTTC
. TRBJ2-2 . TRBV7-9 CASSFGTLPGELFF TGTGCCAGCAGCTTCGGGACGCTGCCCGGGGAGCTGTTTTTT
TRBD1 TRBJ1-6 . TRBV5-1 CASSLSQGANSPLHF TGCGCCAGCAGCTTGAGCCAGGGGGCAAATTCACCCCTCCACTTT
. TRBJ2-5 many TRBV15 CATSRDLPIRGRAETQYF TGTGCCACCAGCAGAGATCTTCCGATTAGGGGACGAGCGGAGACCCAGTACTTC
TRBD1 TRBJ1-1 few TRBV14 CASSQEMRRDSKNTEAFF TGTGCCAGCAGCCAAGAGATGCGCCGGGACAGTAAAAACACTGAAGCTTTCTTT
. TRBJ1-1 many TRBV5-1 CASSLTRGGTEAFF TGCGCCAGCAGCTTGACACGGGGGGGCACTGAAGCTTTCTTT
. TRBJ1-3 . TRBV27 CASTPGHNSGNTIYF TGTGCCAGCACACCGGGACACAACTCTGGAAACACCATATATTTT
TRBD1 TRBJ1-2 . TRBV5-1 CASSLAGTAYGYTF TGCGCCAGCAGCCTCGCCGGGACAGCTTATGGCTACACCTTC
. TRBJ2-7 once TRBV3-1 CASSQGYSGRSYEQYF TGTGCCAGCAGCCAAGGCTATTCAGGGCGATCCTACGAGCAGTACTTC
. TRBJ1-1 many TRBV12-3/TRBV12-4 CASSLRGMNTEAFF TGTGCCAGCAGCCTTCGGGGTATGAACACTGAAGCTTTCTTT
. TRBJ1-2 few TRBV6-6 CASSRVTYGYTF TGTGCCAGCAGCAGGGTTACCTATGGCTACACCTTC
TRBD2 TRBJ2-7 few TRBV5-1 CASRRLAGEGRYEQYF TGCGCCAGCAGACGACTAGCGGGAGAGGGGAGGTACGAGCAGTACTTC
TRBD1 TRBJ1-3 . TRBV28 CASSSGQGSGNTIYF TGTGCCAGCAGTTCGGGACAGGGGTCAGGAAACACCATATATTTT
. TRBJ1-2 few TRBV6-2/TRBV6-3 CASSYGGEAPMYSYGYTF TGTGCCAGCAGTTACGGTGGCGAAGCCCCCATGTATAGCTATGGCTACACCTTC
. TRBJ1-1 . TRBV10-3 CAIRATELNTEAFF TGTGCCATCAGAGCCACAGAGTTGAACACTGAAGCTTTCTTT
. TRBJ2-5 . TRBV7-2 CASSRDQYQETQYF TGTGCCAGCAGCAGAGACCAATACCAAGAGACCCAGTACTTC
TRBD1 TRBJ2-7 . TRBV18 CASSLYGTDPYEQYF TGTGCCAGCTCACTATACGGGACAGACCCCTACGAGCAGTACTTC
. TRBJ2-3 once TRBV10-2 CASSEERFPTTSTDTQYF TGCGCCAGCAGTGAGGAAAGGTTTCCAACGACTAGCACAGATACGCAGTATTTT
. TRBJ1-2 . TRBV24-1 CATSDIYGYTF TGTGCCACCAGTGATATATATGGCTACACCTTC
. TRBJ1-2 few TRBV10-2 CASSEEDRPGYTF TGCGCCAGCAGTGAGGAAGACAGGCCTGGCTACACCTTC
TRBD1 TRBJ1-5 many TRBV20-1 CSAGVQGGNQPQHF TGCAGTGCTGGAGTACAGGGGGGCAATCAGCCCCAGCATTTT
. TRBJ2-4 few TRBV20-1 CSANPGSTNIQYF TGCAGTGCTAACCCTGGCTCTACAAACATTCAGTACTTC
. TRBJ1-2 few TRBV29-1 CSVEGRAVEYYGYTF TGCAGCGTTGAGGGTAGGGCAGTTGAGTACTATGGCTACACCTTC
TRBD2 TRBJ2-5 . TRBV28 CASRASGTSRETQYF TGTGCCAGCAGGGCATCCGGGACTAGCAGAGAGACCCAGTACTTC
. TRBJ2-5 . TRBV5-1 CASSLERPIQETQYF TGCGCCAGCAGCTTGGAGCGACCGATCCAAGAGACCCAGTACTTC
. TRBJ2-2 many TRBV7-8 CASSPTLTGRGANTGELFF TGTGCCAGCAGCCCAACTCTCACCGGACGGGGCGCGAACACCGGGGAGCTGTTTTTT
. TRBJ1-5 few TRBV28 CASNRIREGFEPQHF TGTGCCAGCAACCGTATCCGGGAAGGATTTGAACCCCAGCATTTT
TRBD1 TRBJ1-6 few TRBV29-1 CSASTGSNSPLHF TGCAGCGCTTCGACAGGGAGTAATTCACCCCTCCACTTT
. TRBJ2-7 once TRBV4-2 CASSQGGGTRYEQYF TGTGCCAGCAGCCAAGGTGGAGGGACCCGATACGAGCAGTACTTC
. TRBJ2-7 . TRBV29-1 CSVVDPGGRGSSYEQYF TGCAGCGTTGTAGATCCGGGGGGCCGAGGAAGCTCCTACGAGCAGTACTTC
. TRBJ1-3 . TRBV5-1 CASSPGGTAGNTIYF TGCGCCAGCAGCCCGGGGGGAACTGCTGGAAACACCATATATTTT
. TRBJ1-4 . TRBV6-1 CASSPGLFEKLFF TGTGCCAGCAGCCCGGGACTGTTTGAAAAACTGTTTTTT
. TRBJ1-6 many TRBV7-2 CASSFQTSPLHF TGTGCCAGCAGCTTTCAGACTTCACCCCTCCACTTT
. TRBJ2-3 few TRBV10-3 CAISRTGEGTDTQYF TGTGCCATCAGTCGGACGGGGGAAGGCACAGATACGCAGTATTTT
. TRBJ2-5 . TRBV6-6 CASGQNQETQYF TGTGCCAGCGGACAGAACCAAGAGACCCAGTACTTC
TRBD1 TRBJ1-3 . TRBV12-3/TRBV12-4 CALPEGQGSGNTIYF TGTGCCCTTCCGGAAGGACAGGGCTCTGGAAACACCATATATTTT
TRBD1 TRBJ1-6 . TRBV6-2/TRBV6-3 CASSDGQGNSPLHF TGTGCCAGCAGTGACGGACAGGGGAATTCACCCCTCCACTTT
. TRBJ1-1 few TRBV4-1 CASSQETGLMNTEAFF TGCGCCAGCAGCCAAGAGACAGGCTTGATGAACACTGAAGCTTTCTTT